Listed below are T cell receptor beta chains from one sample, sequenced in a study of glioma-infiltrating T cells after dendritic cell vaccination. Libraries were prepared by immunoSEQ multiplex PCR; TCRdb keeps only in-frame clonotypes and omits some of them. This repertoire shows about 87,000 clones, roughly four fifths found once; its top ten account for 6% to 8.5%. This specimen was blood, taken after dendritic cell vaccination. These receptor sequences come from a human donor with glioblastoma. Both conserved end residues are part of each CDR3. The order of the fields is J gene, D gene, V gene, clone size, CDR3 protein, CDR3 DNA. A D gene is named only where the DNA matches it firmly. Some rows mark clone size as missing; the rest say once, few, many or name a class of expanded clone.

TRBJ2-5	NA	TRBV7-9	NA	CASSLGHARETQYF	TGTGCCAGCAGCTTAGGCCATGCGCGGGAGACCCAGTACTTC
TRBJ2-1	TRBD2	TRBV30	NA	CAWSSPGLAVYEQFF	TGTGCCTGGAGTTCCCCGGGACTAGCGGTTTATGAGCAGTTCTTC
TRBJ2-2	TRBD2	TRBV7-3	NA	CASSSSGGASGELFF	TGTGCCAGCAGCTCAAGCGGGGGGGCCTCCGGGGAGCTGTTTTTT
TRBJ1-1	TRBD1	TRBV2	NA	CASSGVGTGADTEAFF	TGTGCCAGCAGTGGAGTCGGGACAGGGGCGGATACTGAAGCTTTCTTT
TRBJ1-1	TRBD1	TRBV10-2	NA	CASSSTGGNTEAFF	TGCGCCAGCAGTTCGACAGGGGGGAACACTGAAGCTTTCTTT
TRBJ1-6	NA	TRBV27	NA	CASSPTFSGSPLHF	TGTGCCAGCAGTCCCACCTTCAGTGGTTCACCCCTCCACTTT
TRBJ1-6	TRBD1	TRBV7-2	few	CASSPGTGSNSPLHF	TGTGCCAGCAGCCCCGGGACAGGGTCGAATTCACCCCTCCACTTT
TRBJ2-5	NA	TRBV5-5	NA	CASSKFLETQYF	TGTGCCAGCAGTAAATTCCTGGAGACCCAGTACTTC
TRBJ1-1	NA	TRBV13	NA	CASSLDGKRDTEAFF	TGTGCCAGCAGCTTAGACGGGAAGCGGGACACTGAAGCTTTCTTT
TRBJ1-6	TRBD1	TRBV5-4	NA	CASSLNQGDSPLHF	TGTGCCAGCAGCTTGAACCAGGGGGATTCACCCCTCCACTTT
TRBJ2-7	NA	TRBV5-1	NA	CASSLDTENYEQYF	TGCGCCAGCAGCTTGGACACAGAGAACTACGAGCAGTACTTC
TRBJ2-3	TRBD2	TRBV5-1	NA	CASRVISGGTDTQYF	TGCGCCAGCAGAGTAATTAGCGGGGGAACAGATACGCAGTATTTT
TRBJ2-7	NA	TRBV5-1	NA	CASREGVGYEQYF	TGCGCCAGCAGGGAAGGGGTTGGTTACGAGCAGTACTTC
TRBJ1-4	NA	TRBV2	NA	CASRDSSIFEKLFF	TGTGCCAGCAGGGACAGTTCGATATTTGAAAAACTGTTTTTT
TRBJ1-2	TRBD1	TRBV4-1	once	CASSQSLWDREMGVYGYTF	TGCGCCAGCAGCCAATCACTCTGGGACAGGGAAATGGGAGTCTATGGCTACACCTTC
TRBJ1-1	TRBD1	TRBV19	once	CASSYRGNTEAFF	TGTGCCAGTAGCTACAGGGGGAACACTGAAGCTTTCTTT
TRBJ1-3	TRBD1	TRBV10-3	NA	CAIRTGAGNTIYF	TGTGCCATCAGGACAGGGGCTGGAAACACCATATATTTT
TRBJ1-1	NA	TRBV12-5	NA	CASGLVLTPEAEAFF	TGTGCTAGTGGTTTGGTACTGACACCGGAGGCTGAAGCTTTCTTT
TRBJ1-1	NA	TRBV9	NA	CASSALQGENTEAFF	TGTGCCAGCAGCGCTCTACAGGGAGAAAACACTGAAGCTTTCTTT
TRBJ1-2	NA	TRBV5-4	few	CASSLDRNSRISGYTF	TGTGCCAGCAGCTTGGATCGAAACAGCAGAATTTCGGGCTACACCTTC
TRBJ1-2	NA	TRBV7-9	NA	CASSLKEIYGYTF	TGTGCCAGCAGCTTAAAGGAGATCTATGGCTACACCTTC
TRBJ1-3	NA	TRBV9	NA	CASSSLDTIYF	TGTGCCAGCAGCTCACTGGACACCATATATTTT
TRBJ1-6	TRBD1	TRBV13	NA	CASSLGQGDYNSPLHF	TGTGCCAGCAGCTTAGGACAGGGGGACTATAATTCACCCCTCCACTTT
TRBJ1-1	NA	TRBV30	NA	CAWTVLSLSLNTEAFF	TGTGCCTGGACTGTACTGTCCCTCTCTTTGAACACTGAAGCTTTCTTT
TRBJ2-1	NA	TRBV5-1	once	CASSSGVISYNEQFF	TGCGCCAGCAGCTCGGGGGTAATCTCCTACAATGAGCAGTTCTTC